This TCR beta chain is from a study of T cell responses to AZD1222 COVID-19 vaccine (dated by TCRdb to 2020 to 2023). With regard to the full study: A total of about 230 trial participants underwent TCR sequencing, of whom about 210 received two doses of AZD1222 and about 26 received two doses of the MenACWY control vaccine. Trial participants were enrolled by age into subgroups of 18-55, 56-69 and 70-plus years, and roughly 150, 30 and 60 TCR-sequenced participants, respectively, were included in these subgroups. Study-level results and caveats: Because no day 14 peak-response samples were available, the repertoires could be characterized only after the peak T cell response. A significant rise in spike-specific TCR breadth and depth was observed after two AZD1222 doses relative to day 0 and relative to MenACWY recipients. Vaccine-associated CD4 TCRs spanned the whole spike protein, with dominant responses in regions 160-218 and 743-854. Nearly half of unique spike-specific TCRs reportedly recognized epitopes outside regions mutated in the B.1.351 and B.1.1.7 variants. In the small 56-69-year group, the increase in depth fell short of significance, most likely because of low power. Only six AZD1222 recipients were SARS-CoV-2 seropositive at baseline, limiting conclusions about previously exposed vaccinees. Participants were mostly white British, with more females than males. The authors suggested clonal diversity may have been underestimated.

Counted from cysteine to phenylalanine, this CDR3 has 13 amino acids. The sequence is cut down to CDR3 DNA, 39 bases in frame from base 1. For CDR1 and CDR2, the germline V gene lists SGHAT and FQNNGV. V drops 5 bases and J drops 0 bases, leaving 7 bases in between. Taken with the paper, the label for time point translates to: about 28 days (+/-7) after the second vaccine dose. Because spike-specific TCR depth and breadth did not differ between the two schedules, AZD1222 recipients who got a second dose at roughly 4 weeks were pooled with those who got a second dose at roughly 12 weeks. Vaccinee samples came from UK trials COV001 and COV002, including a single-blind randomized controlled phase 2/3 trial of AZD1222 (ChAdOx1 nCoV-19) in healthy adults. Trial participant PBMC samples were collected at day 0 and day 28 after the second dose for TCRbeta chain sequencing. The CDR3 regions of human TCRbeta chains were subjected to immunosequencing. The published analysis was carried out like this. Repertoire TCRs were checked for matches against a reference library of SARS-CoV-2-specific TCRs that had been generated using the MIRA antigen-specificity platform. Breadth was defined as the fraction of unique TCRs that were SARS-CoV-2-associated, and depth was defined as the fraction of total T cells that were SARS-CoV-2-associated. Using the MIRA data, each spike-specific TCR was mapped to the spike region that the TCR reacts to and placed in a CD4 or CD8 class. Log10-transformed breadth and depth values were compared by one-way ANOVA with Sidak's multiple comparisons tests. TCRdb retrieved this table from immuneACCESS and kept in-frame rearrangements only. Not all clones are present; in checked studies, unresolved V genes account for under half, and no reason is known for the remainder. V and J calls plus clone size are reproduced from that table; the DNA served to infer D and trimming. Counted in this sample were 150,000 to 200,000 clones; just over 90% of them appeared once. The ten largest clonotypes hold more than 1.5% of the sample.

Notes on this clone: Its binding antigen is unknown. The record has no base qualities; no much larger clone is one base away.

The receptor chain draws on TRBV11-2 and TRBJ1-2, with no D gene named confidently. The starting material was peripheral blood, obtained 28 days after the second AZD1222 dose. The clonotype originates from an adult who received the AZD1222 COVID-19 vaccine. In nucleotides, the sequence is TGTGCCAGCAGCCTCAGCGCTAACTATGGCTACACCTTC. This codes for CASSLSANYGYTF.